The present T cell receptor beta chain was sequenced within a study of blood T cell repertoires in COVID-19. The overall study: Material from acute and convalescent COVID-19 was sourced from the United States, Italy and Spain. PBMCs, B-cell-depleted T cells, or T cells were the source of the cDNA or gDNA that made up the material.

This CDR3 region has 14 residues. Germline CDR1 reads MDHEN; CDR2 reads SYDVKM. Trimming at V came to 3 bases and at J to 3 bases, leaving 0 bases not matched to a gene. One Seattle source followed patients from active infection through their disease course. In the original analysis: How many nucleated cells were present was estimated from reference gene primer amplification. The protocol was immunoSEQ multiplex PCR, while the TCRdb copy is restricted to in-frame clones and leaves out a portion. From that table come the V and J calls and clone size; the DNA was used to work out D and trimming. In the table there are some 150,000 clones, about nine tenths of which are singletons.

The sequencing input was peripheral blood. The clonotype was recovered from a woman aged 60-70 years with COVID-19, enrolled during active disease. V is TRBV28 and J is TRBJ2-2; 8 positions match TRBD2. CDR3 residues: CASSLGLDTGELFF. The CDR3 nucleotides read TGTGCCAGCAGTTTGGGACTAGACACCGGGGAGCTGTTTTTT. Supplemented by reference TRBV28 and TRBJ2-2, the full variable domain reads DVKVTQSSRYLVKRTGEKVFLECVQDMDHENMFWYRQDPGLGLRLIYFSYDVKMKEKGDIPEGYSVSREKKERFSLILESASTNQTSMYLCASSLGLDTGELFFGEGSRLTVL.